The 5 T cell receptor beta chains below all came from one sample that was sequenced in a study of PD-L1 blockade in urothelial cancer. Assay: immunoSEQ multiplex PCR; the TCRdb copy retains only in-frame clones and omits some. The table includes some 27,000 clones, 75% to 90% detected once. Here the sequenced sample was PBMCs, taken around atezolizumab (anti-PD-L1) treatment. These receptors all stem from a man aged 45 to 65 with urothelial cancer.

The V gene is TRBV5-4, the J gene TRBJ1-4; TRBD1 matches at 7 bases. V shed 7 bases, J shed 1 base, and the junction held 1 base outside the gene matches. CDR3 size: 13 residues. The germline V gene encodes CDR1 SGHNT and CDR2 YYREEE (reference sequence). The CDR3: CASRDRTNEKLFF. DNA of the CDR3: TGTGCCAGCCGGGACAGAACTAATGAAAAACTGTTTTTT.

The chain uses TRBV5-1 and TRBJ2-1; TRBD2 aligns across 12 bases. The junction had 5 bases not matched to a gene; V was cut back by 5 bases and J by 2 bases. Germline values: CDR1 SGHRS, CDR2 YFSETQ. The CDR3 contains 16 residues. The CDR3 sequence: CASRTSGRETYNEQFF. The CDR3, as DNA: TGCGCCAGCAGGACTAGCGGGAGAGAGACCTACAATGAGCAGTTCTTC.

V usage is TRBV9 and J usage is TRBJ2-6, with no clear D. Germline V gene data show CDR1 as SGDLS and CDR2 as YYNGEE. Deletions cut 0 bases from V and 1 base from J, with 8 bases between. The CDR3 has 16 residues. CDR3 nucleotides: TGTGCCAGCAGCGTAGACCTTACATCTGGGGCCAACGTCCTGACTTTC. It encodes CASSVDLTSGANVLTF.

The CDR3 reads CASSIGLAGVETQYF. Here the CDR3 DNA reads TGTGCCAGCAGCATTGGACTAGCGGGAGTTGAGACCCAGTACTTC. This sequence joins TRBV6-5 and TRBJ2-5; 13 bases fit TRBD2. With 6 bases clipped from V and 5 bases from J, the junction kept 6 bases outside the gene matches. CDR3 length: 15 residues. The germline gives CDR1 MNHEY, CDR2 SVGAGI.

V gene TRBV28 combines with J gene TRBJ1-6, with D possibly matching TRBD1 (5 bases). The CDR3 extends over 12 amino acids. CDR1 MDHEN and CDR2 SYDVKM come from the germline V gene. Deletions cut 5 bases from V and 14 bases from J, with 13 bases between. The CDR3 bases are TGTGCCAGCAGTGGGCCGGGGGGGGCCCTCCACTTT. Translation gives CASSGPGGALHF.